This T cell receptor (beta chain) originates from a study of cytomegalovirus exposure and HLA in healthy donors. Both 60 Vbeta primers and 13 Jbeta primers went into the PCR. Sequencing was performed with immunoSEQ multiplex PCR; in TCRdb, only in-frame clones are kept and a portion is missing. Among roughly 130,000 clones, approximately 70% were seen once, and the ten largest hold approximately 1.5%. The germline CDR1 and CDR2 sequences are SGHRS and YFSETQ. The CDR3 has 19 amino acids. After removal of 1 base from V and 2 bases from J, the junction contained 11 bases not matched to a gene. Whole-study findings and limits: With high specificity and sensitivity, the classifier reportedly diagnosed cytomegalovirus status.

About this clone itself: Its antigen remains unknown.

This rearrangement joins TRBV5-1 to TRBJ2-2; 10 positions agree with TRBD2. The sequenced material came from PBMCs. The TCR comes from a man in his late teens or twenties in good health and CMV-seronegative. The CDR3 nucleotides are TGCGCCAGCAGCTTGAGGGTGGCTAGCGGGAGAGCAAACACCGGGGAGCTGTTTTTT. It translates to CASSLRVASGRANTGELFF.